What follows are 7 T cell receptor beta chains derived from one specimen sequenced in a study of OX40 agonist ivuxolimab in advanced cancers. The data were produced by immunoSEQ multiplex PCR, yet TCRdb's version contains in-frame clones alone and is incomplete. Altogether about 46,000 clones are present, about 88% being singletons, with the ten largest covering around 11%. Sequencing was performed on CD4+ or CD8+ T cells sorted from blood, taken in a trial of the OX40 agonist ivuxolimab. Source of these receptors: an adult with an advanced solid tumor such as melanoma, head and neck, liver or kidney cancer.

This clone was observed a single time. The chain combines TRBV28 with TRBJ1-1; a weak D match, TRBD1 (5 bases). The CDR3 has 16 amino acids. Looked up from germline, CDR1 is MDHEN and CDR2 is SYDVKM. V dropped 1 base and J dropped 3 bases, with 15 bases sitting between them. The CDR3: CASSLFAGGGDTEAFF. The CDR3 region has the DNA TGTGCCAGCAGTTTATTTGCGGGGGGTGGGGACACTGAAGCTTTCTTT.

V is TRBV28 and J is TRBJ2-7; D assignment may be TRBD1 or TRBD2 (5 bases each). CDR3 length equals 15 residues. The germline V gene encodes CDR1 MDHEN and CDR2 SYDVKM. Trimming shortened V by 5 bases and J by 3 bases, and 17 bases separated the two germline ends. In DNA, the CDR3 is TGTGCCAGCAGTGGAGGTGTCCAGGGTTACTACGAGCAGTACTTC. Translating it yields CASSGGVQGYYEQYF.

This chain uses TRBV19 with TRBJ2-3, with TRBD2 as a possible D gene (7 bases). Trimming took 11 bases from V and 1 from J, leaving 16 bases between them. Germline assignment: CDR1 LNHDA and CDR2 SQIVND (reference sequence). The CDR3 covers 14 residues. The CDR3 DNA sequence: TGTGCCGTCTCCCGGGGGGCCGGCACAGATACGCAGTATTTT. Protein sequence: CAVSRGAGTDTQYF.

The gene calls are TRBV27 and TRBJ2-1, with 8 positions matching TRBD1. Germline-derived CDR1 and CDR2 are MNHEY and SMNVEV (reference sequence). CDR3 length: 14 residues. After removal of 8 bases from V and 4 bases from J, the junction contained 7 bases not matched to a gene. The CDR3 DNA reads TGTGCCAGCGGACCGGGACAGGCGTACAATGAGCAGTTCTTC. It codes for CASGPGQAYNEQFF.

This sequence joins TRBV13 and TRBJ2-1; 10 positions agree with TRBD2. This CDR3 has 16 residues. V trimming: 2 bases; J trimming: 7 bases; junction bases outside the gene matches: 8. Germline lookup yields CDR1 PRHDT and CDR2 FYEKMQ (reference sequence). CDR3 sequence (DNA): TGTGCCAGCAGCTTATGGAGCGGGGGGGCGAAGAATGAGCAGTTCTTC. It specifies CASSLWSGGAKNEQFF.

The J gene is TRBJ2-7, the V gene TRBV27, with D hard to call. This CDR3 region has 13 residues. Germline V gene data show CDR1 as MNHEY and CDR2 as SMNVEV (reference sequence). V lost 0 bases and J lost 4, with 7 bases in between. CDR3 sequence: CASSLSVGYEQYF. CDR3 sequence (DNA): TGTGCCAGCAGTTTATCGGTGGGATACGAGCAGTACTTC.

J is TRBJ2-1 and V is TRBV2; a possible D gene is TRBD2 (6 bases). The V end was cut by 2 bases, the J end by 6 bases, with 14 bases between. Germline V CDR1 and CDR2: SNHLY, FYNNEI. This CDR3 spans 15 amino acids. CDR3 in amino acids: CASSERPGDFNEQFF. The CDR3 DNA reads TGTGCCAGCAGTGAAAGGCCGGGAGATTTCAATGAGCAGTTCTTC.